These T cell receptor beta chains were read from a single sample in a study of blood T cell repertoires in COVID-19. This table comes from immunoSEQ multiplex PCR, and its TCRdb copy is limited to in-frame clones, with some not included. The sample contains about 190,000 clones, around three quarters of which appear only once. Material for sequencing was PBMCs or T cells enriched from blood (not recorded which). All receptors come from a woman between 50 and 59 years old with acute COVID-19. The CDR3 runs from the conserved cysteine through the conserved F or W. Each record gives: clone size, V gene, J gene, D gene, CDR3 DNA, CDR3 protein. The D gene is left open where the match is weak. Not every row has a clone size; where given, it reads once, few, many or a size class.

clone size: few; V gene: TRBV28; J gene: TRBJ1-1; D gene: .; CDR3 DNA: TGTGCCAGCAGTTTAGGGGCTGACAGAAACACTGAAGCTTTCTTT; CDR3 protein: CASSLGADRNTEAFF
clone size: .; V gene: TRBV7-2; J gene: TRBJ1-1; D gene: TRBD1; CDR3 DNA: TGTGCCAGCAGCTCCAGTAGGGGACAGGCACGTGAAGCTTTCTTT; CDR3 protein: CASSSSRGQAREAFF
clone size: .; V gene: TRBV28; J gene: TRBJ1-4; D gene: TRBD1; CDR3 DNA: TGTGCCAGCAGCCCTACGGGCAGGGGGCTTACTAATGAAAAACTGTTTTTT; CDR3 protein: CASSPTGRGLTNEKLFF
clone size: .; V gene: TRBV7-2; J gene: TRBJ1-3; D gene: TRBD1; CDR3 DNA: TGTGCCAGCAGCTTACTTCCGGGACAGCTCTCTGGAAACACCATATATTTT; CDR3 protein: CASSLLPGQLSGNTIYF
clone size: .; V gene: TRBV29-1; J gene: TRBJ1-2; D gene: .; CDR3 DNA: TGCAGCGCCTTGGGTAGGGAGCGCTACACCTTC; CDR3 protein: CSALGRERYTF
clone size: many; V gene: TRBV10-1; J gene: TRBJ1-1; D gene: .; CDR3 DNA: TGCGCCAGCAGTGACCAGGGTGGGGTACACACTGAAGCTTTCTTT; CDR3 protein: CASSDQGGVHTEAFF
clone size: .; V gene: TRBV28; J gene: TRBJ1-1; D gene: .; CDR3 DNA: TGTGCCAGCAGTCTTGGACACAAAGCTTTCTTT; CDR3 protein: CASSLGHKAFF
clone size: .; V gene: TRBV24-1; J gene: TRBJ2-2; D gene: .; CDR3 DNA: TGTGCCACCAGTGATTCGAGAGAGAACACCGGGGAGCTGTTTTTT; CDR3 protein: CATSDSRENTGELFF
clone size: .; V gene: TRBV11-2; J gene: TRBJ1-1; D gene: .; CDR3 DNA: TGTGCCAGCAGCTATAAGGGGGGGACGAACACTGAAGCTTTCTTT; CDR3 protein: CASSYKGGTNTEAFF
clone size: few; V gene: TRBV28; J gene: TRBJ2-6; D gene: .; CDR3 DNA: TGTGCCAGCAGCGTTGACAGCTCTGGGGCCAACGTCCTGACTTTC; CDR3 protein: CASSVDSSGANVLTF
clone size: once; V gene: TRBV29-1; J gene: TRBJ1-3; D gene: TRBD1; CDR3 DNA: TGCAGCGTTGCGTCCACAGGGGCGGACACCATATATTTT; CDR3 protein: CSVASTGADTIYF
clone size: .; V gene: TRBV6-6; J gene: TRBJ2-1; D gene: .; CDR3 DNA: TGTGCCAGCAGTTACTCGATGAGCTCCTACAATGAGCAGTTCTTC; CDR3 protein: CASSYSMSSYNEQFF
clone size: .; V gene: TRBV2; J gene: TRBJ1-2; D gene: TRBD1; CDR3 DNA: TGTGCCAGCAGTGTAGGAGACAGGGGGGGGTATGGCTACACCTTC; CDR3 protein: CASSVGDRGGYGYTF
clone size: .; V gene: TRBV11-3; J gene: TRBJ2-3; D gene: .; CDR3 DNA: TGTGCCAGCAGCTTAACACTAAGCACAGATACGCAGTATTTT; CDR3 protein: CASSLTLSTDTQYF
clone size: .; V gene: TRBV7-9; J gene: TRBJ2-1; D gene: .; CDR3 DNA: TGTGCCAGCAGCCCCTGGGGGGACAGACACAATGAGCAGTTCTTC; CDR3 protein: CASSPWGDRHNEQFF
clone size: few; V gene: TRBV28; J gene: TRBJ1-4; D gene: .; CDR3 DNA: TGTGCCAGCAGTTTATCACTCGCAACTAATGAAAAACTGTTTTTT; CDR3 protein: CASSLSLATNEKLFF
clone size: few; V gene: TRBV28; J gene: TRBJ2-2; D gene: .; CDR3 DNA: TGTGCCAGCAGTTTATGGGGCGGGGCTAGCGCCGGGGAGCTGTTTTTT; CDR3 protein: CASSLWGGASAGELFF
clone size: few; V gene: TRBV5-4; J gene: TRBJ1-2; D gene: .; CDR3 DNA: TGTGCCAGCAGCACGGGGGACCGCTTTAACTATGGCTACACCTTC; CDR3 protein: CASSTGDRFNYGYTF
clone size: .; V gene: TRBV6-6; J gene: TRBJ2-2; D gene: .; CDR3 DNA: TGTGCCAGCAGTTACTCGGGGCAGTTAACCGGGGAGCTGTTTTTT; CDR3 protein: CASSYSGQLTGELFF
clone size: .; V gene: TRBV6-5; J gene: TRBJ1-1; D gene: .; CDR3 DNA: TGTGCCAGCAGATGGACAGCAAACACTGAAGCTTTCTTT; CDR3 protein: CASRWTANTEAFF
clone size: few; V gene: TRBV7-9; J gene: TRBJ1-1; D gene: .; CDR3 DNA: TGTGCCAGCAGCTCTTCTGGGGGGATCACTGAAGCTTTCTTT; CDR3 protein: CASSSSGGITEAFF
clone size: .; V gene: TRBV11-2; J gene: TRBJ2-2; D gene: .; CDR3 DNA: TGTGCCAGCAGCCCAGGGTCCGGGGAGCTGTTTTTT; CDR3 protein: CASSPGSGELFF
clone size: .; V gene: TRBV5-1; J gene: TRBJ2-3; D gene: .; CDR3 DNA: TGCGCCAGCAGCTTGCGGGACTCCTTAAAGGCGGATACGCAGTATTTT; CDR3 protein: CASSLRDSLKADTQYF
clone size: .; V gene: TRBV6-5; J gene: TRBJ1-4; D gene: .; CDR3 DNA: TGTGCCAGCAGTTACGGGGGGATCGGGGCTAATGAAAAACTGTTTTTT; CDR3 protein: CASSYGGIGANEKLFF
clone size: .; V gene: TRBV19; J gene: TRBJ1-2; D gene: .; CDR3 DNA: TGTGCCAGTAGCAGCAGCGGAACCCGTTATGGCTACACCTTC; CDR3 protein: CASSSSGTRYGYTF
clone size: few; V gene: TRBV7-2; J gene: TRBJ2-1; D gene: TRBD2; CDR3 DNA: TGTGCCAGCAGCCCGTGGCGGGGGGTTACCTACAATGAGCAGTTCTTC; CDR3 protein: CASSPWRGVTYNEQFF
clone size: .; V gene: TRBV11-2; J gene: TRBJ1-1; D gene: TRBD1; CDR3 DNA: TGTGCCAGCAGCCACGGACAGGGTTGGGACACTGAAGCTTTCTTT; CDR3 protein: CASSHGQGWDTEAFF
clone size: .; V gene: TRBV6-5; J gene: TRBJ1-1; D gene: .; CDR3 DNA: TGTGCCAGCAGTTATGGGGCAGGGTGGAACACTGAAGCTTTCTTT; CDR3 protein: CASSYGAGWNTEAFF
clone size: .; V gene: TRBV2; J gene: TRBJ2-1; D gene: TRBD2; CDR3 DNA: TGTGCCAGCAGATCGACTAGCGGGGCCTTAAGCTCCTACAATGAGCAGTTCTTC; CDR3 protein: CASRSTSGALSSYNEQFF
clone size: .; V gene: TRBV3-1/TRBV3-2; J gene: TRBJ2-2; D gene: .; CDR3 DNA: TGTGCCAGCAGCAATACAGGAGCCTTGAACACCGGGGAGCTGTTTTTT; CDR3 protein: CASSNTGALNTGELFF
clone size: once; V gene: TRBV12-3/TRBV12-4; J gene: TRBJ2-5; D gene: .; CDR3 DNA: TGTGCCAGCAGTTCGGGGGGGGACAGGGACGGGTACTTC; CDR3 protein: CASSSGGDRDGYF
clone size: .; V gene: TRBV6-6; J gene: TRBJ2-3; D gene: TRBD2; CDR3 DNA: TGTGCCAGCAGTCCGCTCTCGGGACTAGCGGAACCAGATACGCAGTATTTT; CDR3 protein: CASSPLSGLAEPDTQYF
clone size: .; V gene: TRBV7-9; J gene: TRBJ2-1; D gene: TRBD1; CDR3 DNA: TGTGCCCTTAACCTGGGGACAGGGAGTTCGAATGAGCAGTTCTTC; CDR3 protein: CALNLGTGSSNEQFF
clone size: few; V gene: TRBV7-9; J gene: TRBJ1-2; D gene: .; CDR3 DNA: TGTGCCAGCAGCCAGGCGAGCTCCTATGGCTACACCTTC; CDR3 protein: CASSQASSYGYTF
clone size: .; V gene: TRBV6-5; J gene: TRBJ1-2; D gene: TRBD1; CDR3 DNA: TGTGCCAGCAGTCGGGACAGGGTAGACGGCTACACCTTC; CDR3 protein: CASSRDRVDGYTF
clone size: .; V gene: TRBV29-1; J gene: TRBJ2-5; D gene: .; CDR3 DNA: TGCAGCGTTGTCAGGGGGGAACAGACCCAGTACTTC; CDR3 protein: CSVVRGEQTQYF
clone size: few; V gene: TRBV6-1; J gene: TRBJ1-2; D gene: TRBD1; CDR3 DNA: TGTGCGAGCACCCCGACAGGGGACTATGGCTACACCTTC; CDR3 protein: CASTPTGDYGYTF
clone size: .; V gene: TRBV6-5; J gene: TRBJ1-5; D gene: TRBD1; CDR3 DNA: TGTGCCAGCTATCGGACAGGGCGCAATCAGCCCCAGCATTTT; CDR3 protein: CASYRTGRNQPQHF
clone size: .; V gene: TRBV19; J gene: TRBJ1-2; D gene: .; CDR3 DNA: TGTGCCAGTAGCCGCAGGGTTAGCTCTAACTATGGCTACACCTTC; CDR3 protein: CASSRRVSSNYGYTF
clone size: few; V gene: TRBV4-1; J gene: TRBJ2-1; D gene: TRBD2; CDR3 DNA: TGCGCCAGCAGCCAAGATGCGGCGGGACTAGGGGTTGAGCAGTTCTTC; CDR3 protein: CASSQDAAGLGVEQFF
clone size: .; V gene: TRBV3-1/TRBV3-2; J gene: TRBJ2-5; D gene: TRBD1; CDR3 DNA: TGTGCCAGCAGCCCCTTACAGGGGTCCTGGGGGGAGACCCAGTACTTC; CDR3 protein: CASSPLQGSWGETQYF
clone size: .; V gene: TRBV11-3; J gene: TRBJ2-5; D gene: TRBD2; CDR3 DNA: TGTGCCAGCAGCTTCGGGAGGGAAGAGACCCAGTACTTC; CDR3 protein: CASSFGREETQYF
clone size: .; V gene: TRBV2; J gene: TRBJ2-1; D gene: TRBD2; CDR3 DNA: TGTGCCAGCAGTGAAGCTAGCGGGGGGCACTACAATGAGCAGTTCTTC; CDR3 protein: CASSEASGGHYNEQFF
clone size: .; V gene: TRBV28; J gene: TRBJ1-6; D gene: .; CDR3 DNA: TGTGCCAGCACCGCCCCCCGGGTGGGTCGTAATTCACCCCTCCACTTT; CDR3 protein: CASTAPRVGRNSPLHF
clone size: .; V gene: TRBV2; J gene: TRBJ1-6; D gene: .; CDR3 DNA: TGTGCCAGCACTGGGAGCTCCTATAATTCACCCCTCCACTTT; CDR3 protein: CASTGSSYNSPLHF
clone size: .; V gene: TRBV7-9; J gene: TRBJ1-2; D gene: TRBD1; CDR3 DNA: TGTGCCAGCAGCTGGGGGACAGGGAATGGCTACACCTTC; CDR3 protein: CASSWGTGNGYTF
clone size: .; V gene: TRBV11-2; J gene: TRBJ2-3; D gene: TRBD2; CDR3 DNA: TGTGCCAGCAGCCTGGGACTAGCGGGGGGTGGAGATACGCAGTATTTT; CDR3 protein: CASSLGLAGGGDTQYF